This TCR beta chain was documented in a study of cytomegalovirus exposure and HLA in healthy donors. Overall study findings and caveats: The likely explanation for a cluster of highly shared sequence variants was sequencing artifact.

Worth noting for this clone: Its target is unknown.

The PCR ran on 60 Vbeta and 13 Jbeta primers. This table comes from immunoSEQ multiplex PCR, and its TCRdb copy is limited to in-frame clones, with some not included. Here the sample spans some 140,000 clones, around 77% being singletons. Trimming took 2 bases from V and 5 from J, leaving 10 bases between them. Germline assignment: CDR1 MNHNS and CDR2 SASEGT. This CDR3 is 14 amino acids long. The rearrangement links TRBV6-1 to TRBJ1-5; TRBD1 is a possible D gene (6 bases). This TCR derives from a man aged 25-45 years in good health and CMV-seronegative. Sample: PBMCs. The CDR3 loop reads CASSESGADQPQHF. DNA for the CDR3: TGTGCCAGCAGTGAATCAGGGGCCGATCAGCCCCAGCATTTT.